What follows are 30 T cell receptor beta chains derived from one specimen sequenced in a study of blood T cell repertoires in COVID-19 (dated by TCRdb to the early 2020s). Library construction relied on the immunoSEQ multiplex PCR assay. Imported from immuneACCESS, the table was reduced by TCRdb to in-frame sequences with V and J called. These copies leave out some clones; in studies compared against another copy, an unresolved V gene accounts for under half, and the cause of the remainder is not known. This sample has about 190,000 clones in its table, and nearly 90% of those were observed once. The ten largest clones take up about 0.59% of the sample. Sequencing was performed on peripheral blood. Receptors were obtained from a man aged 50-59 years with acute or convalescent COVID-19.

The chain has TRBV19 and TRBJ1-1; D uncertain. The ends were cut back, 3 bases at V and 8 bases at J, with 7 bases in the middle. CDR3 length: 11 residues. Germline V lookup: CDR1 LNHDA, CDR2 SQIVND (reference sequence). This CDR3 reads CASSMAAEAFF. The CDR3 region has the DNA TGTGCCAGTAGTATGGCGGCAGAAGCTTTCTTT.

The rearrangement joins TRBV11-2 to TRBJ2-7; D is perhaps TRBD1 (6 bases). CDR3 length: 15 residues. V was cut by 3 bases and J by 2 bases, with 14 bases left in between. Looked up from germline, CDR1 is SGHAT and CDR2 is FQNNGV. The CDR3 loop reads CASSFPLAGAYEQYF. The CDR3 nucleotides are TGTGCCAGCAGCTTCCCACTGGCAGGGGCCTACGAGCAGTACTTC.

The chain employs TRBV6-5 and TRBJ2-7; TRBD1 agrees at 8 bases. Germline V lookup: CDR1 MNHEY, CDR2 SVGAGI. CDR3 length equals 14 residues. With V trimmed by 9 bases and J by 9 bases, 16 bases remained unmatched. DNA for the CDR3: TGTGCCAGTAACCGGGACAGGACGACGCGGGGGCAGTACTTC. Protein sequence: CASNRDRTTRGQYF.

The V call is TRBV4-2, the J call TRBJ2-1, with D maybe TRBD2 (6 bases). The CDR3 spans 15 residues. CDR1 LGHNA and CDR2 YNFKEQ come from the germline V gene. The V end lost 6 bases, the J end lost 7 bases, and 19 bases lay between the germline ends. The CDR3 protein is CASRHIPGTWNEQFF. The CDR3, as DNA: TGTGCCAGCAGACATATCCCCGGGACTTGGAATGAGCAGTTCTTC.

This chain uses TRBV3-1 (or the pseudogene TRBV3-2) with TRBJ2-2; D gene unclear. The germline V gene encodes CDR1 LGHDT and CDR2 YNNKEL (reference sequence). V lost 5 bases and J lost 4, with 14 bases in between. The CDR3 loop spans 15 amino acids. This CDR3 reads CASSYFTPGTGELFF. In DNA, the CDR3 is TGTGCCAGCAGCTATTTCACACCTGGCACCGGGGAGCTGTTTTTT.

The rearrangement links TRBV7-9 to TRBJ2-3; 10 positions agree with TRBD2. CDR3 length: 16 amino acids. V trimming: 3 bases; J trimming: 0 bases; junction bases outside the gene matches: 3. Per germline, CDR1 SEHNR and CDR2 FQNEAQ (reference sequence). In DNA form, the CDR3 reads TGTGCCAGCAGCTTTACAGCGGGGGGGAGCACAGATACGCAGTATTTT. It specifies CASSFTAGGSTDTQYF.

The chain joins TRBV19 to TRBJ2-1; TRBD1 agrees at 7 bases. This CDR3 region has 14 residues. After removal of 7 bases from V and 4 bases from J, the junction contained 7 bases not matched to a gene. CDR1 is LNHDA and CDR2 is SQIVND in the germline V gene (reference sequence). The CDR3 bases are TGTGCCAGTAACCCGACAGGGACGTACAATGAGCAGTTCTTC. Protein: CASNPTGTYNEQFF.

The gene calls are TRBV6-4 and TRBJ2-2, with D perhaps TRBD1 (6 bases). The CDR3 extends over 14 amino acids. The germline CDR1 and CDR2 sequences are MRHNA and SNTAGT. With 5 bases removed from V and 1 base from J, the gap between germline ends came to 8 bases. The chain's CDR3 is CASSLQGNTGELFF. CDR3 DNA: TGTGCCAGCAGTCTACAGGGGAACACCGGGGAGCTGTTTTTT.

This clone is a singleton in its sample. The CDR3 loop is CASSLGATGDPRQETQYF. The DNA for the CDR3 is TGCGCCAGCAGCTTGGGGGCGACAGGGGACCCTCGACAAGAGACCCAGTACTTC. This chain links TRBV5-1 with TRBJ2-5, with TRBD1 matching 8 bases. The trim removed 0 bases at V and 2 bases at J, leaving 12 bases unmatched. This CDR3 contains 18 residues. Germline CDR1 reads SGHRS; CDR2 reads YFSETQ.

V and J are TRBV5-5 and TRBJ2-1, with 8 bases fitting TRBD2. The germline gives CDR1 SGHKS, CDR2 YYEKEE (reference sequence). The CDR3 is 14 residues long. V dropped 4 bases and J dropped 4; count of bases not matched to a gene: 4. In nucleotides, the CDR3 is TGTGCCAGCAGCCCGGGAGGGGTGTACAATGAGCAGTTCTTC. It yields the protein CASSPGGVYNEQFF.

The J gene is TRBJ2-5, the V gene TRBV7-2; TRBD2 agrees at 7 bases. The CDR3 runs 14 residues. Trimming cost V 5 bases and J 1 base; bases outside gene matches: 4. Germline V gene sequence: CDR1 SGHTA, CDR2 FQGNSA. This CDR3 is CASSGASGQETQYF. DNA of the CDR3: TGTGCCAGCAGCGGGGCTAGCGGCCAAGAGACCCAGTACTTC.

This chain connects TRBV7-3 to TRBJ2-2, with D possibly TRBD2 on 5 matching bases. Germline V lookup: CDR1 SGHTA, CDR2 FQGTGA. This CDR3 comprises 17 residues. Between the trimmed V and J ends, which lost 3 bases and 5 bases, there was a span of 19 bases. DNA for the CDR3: TGTGCCAGCAGCTTCTTGGCCCCGGGGTCGGTTACCGGGGAGCTGTTTTTT. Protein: CASSFLAPGSVTGELFF.

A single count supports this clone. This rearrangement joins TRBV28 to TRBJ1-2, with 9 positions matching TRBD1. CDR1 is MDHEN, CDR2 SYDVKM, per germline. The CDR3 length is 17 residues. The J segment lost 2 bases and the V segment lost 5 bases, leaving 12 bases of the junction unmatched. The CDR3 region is CASSLQGAREGNYGYTF. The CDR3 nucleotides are TGTGCCAGCAGTCTACAGGGGGCGAGAGAGGGGAACTATGGCTACACCTTC.

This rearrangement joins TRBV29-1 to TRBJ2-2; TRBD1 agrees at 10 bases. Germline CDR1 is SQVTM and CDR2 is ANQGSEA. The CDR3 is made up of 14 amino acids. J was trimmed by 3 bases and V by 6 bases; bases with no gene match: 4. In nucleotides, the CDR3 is TGCAGCGTAGCTGACAGGGGGCACACCGGGGAGCTGTTTTTT. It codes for CSVADRGHTGELFF.

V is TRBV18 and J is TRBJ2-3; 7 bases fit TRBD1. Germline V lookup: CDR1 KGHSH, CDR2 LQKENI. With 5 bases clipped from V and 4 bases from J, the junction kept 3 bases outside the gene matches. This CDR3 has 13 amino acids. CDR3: CASSEGTADTQYF. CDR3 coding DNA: TGTGCCAGCTCAGAAGGGACAGCAGATACGCAGTATTTT.

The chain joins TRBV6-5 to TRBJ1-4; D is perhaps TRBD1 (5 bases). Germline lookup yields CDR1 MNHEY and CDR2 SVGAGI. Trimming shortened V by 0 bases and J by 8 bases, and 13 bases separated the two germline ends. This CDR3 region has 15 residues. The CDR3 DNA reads TGTGCCAGCAGTTACTCGGGGGGTAGGTGGGAAAAACTGTTTTTT. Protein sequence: CASSYSGGRWEKLFF.

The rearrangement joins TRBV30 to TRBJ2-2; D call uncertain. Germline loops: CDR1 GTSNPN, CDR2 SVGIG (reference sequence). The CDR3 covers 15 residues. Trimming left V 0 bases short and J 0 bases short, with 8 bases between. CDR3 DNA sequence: TGTGCCTGGAGTGTACTACTGACGAACACCGGGGAGCTGTTTTTT. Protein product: CAWSVLLTNTGELFF.

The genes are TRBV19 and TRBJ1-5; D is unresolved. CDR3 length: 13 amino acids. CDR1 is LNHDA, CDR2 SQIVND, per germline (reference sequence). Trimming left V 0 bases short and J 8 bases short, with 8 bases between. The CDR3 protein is CASSIDPSEPQHF. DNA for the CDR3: TGTGCCAGTAGTATAGACCCTTCGGAGCCCCAGCATTTT.

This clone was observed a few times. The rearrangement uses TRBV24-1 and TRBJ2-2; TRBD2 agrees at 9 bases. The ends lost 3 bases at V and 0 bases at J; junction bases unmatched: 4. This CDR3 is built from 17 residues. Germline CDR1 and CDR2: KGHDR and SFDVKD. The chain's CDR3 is CATSDPGLAPNTGELFF. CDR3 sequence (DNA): TGTGCCACCAGTGATCCGGGACTAGCCCCGAACACCGGGGAGCTGTTTTTT.

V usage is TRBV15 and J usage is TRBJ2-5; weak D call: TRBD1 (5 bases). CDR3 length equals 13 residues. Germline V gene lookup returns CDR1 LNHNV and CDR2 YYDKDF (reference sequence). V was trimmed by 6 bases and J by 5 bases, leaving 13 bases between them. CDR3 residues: CATSFRGVETQYF. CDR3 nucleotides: TGTGCCACCAGTTTTAGGGGCGTGGAGACCCAGTACTTC.

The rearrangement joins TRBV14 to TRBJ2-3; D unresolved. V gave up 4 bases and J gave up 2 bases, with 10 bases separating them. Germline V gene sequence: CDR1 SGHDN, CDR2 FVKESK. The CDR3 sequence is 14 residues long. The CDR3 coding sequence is TGTGCCAGCAGCCGTATGCAGGTCACAGATACGCAGTATTTT. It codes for CASSRMQVTDTQYF.

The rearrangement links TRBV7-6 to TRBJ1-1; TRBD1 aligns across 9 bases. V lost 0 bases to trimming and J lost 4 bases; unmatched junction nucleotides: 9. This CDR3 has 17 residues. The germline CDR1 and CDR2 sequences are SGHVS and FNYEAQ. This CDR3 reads CASSLAGTGQRATEAFF. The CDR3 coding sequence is TGTGCCAGCAGCTTAGCGGGGACAGGGCAGCGGGCCACTGAAGCTTTCTTT.

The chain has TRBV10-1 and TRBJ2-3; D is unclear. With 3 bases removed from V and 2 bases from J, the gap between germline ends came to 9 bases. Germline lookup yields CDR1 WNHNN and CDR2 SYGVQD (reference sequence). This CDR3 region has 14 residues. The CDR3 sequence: CASSDSQNTDTQYF. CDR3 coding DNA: TGCGCCAGCAGTGACTCGCAGAACACAGATACGCAGTATTTT.

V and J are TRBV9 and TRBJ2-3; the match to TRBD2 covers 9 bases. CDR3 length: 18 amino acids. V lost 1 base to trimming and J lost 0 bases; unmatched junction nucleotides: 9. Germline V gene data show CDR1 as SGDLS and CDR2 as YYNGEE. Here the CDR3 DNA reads TGTGCCAGCAGCGTACCCCGGGGAGCGGGGGGTAGCACAGATACGCAGTATTTT. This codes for CASSVPRGAGGSTDTQYF.

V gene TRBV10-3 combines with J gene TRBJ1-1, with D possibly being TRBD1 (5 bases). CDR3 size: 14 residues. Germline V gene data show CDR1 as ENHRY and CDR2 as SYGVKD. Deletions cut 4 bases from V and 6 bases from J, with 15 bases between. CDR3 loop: CAISVGGSRAEAFF. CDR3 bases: TGTGCCATCAGTGTCGGGGGGTCGAGGGCTGAAGCTTTCTTT.

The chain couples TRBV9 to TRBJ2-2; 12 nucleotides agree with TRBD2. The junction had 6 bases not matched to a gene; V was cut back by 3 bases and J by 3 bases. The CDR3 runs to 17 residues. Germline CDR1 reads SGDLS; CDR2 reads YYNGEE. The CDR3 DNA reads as TGTGCCAGCAGCGCCCTTACTAGCGGGAGGTACACCGGGGAGCTGTTTTTT. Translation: CASSALTSGRYTGELFF.

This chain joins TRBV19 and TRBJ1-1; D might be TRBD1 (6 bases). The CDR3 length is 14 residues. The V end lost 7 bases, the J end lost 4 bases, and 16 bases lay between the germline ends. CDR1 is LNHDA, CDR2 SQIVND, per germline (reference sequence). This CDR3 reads CASTTTGSVTEAFF. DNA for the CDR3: TGTGCCAGTACAACTACAGGGTCCGTCACTGAAGCTTTCTTT.

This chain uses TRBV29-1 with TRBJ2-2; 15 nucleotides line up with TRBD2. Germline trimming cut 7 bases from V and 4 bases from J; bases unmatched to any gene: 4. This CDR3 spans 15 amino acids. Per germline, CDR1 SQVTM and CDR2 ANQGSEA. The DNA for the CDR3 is TGCAGCGCCCCGGGACTAGCGGGAGGCACCGGGGAGCTGTTTTTT. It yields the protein CSAPGLAGGTGELFF.

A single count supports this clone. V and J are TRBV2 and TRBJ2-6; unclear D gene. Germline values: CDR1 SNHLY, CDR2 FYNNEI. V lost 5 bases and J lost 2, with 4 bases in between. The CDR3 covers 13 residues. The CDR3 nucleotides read TGTGCCAGCAGTCGAGCTGGGGCCAACGTCCTGACTTTC. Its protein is CASSRAGANVLTF. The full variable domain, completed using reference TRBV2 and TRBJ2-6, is EPEVTQTPSHQVTQMGQEVILRCVPISNHLYFYWYRQILGQKVEFLVSFYNNEISEKSEIFDDQFSVERPDGSNFTLKIRSTKLEDSAMYFCASSRAGANVLTFGAGSRLTVL.

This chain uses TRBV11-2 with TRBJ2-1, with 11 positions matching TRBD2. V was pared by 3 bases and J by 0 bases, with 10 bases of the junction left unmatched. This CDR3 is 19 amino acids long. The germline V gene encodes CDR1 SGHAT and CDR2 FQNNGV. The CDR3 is CASSLVSTSGGSSYNEQFF. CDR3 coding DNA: TGTGCCAGCAGCTTGGTGTCTACTAGCGGGGGCAGCTCCTACAATGAGCAGTTCTTC.